Sequencing of this T cell receptor beta chain was carried out in a study of vaccination and CD4 T cells after COVID-19. The study sequenced cultured CD4+ T cell DNA using the Oncomine TCR Beta short-read assay. TCRdb recomputed calls from the PCR reads with MiXCR, one row per CDR3 protein. This repertoire shows 15,000 to 20,000 distinct CDR3 sequences, around 40% found once; its top ten account for under 20%. Per the germline V gene, CDR1 is MNHEY and CDR2 is SMNVEV (reference sequence). This CDR3 has 15 residues. The V end lost 2 bases, the J end lost 5 bases, and 15 bases lay between the germline ends. Time point defined: late sampling 161 to 241 days after vaccination in three convalescent patients. Treatment of the sample: approximately 10-day PBMC culture with coronavirus spike peptide pools or control peptides (ViraFEST assay). Comment on this clonotype: Its antigen is unknown.

The clonotype originates from a human donor who had recovered from COVID-19. The chain combines TRBV27 with TRBJ2-5; D assignment may be TRBD1 or TRBD2 (5 bases each). This specimen was CD4+ T cells from blood, cultured in vitro, taken about 7 months after SARS-CoV-2 vaccination. DNA for the CDR3: TGTGCCAGCAGTTTAGGGTCACGTTGGGACGAGACCCAGTACTTC. Protein sequence: CASSLGSRWDETQYF.